The rows below give T cell receptor beta chains drawn from one sample of a study of T cell responses to AZD1222 COVID-19 vaccine. Repertoires were generated with immunoSEQ multiplex PCR, while TCRdb's copy carries only in-frame clones and drops some. The data hold tens of thousands of clones, with over 75% observed a single time. This material consisted of peripheral blood, taken on day 0 of MenACWY control vaccination. Receptors originate from an adult in good health. Each CDR3 is given with its conserved first and last residue. D genes are given only for firm matches. Rows may omit the clone size; those that give it use once, few, many or a size class.

J	V	D	size	DNA	CDR3
TRBJ1-2	TRBV29-1	TRBD1	-	TGCAGCGTTGAAGAGGAGACAGGGGGAACGTATGGCTACACCTTC	CSVEEETGGTYGYTF
TRBJ1-4	TRBV10-1	-	once	TGCGCCACCAGTGGGCCGGTGCGGAGGCTTCGGGAAAAACTGTTTTTT	CATSGPVRRLREKLFF
TRBJ1-2	TRBV5-6	TRBD1	few	TGTGCCAGCAGCTATTCAGACAGGGACTATGGCTACACCTTC	CASSYSDRDYGYTF
TRBJ2-1	TRBV13	-	once	TGTGCCAGCAGCTTTTCCCCCATCGCCTACAATGAGCAGTTCTTC	CASSFSPIAYNEQFF
TRBJ1-1	TRBV2	-	-	TGTGCCAGCAGTGACAAGGCAGGGTTGAACACTGAAGCTTTCTTT	CASSDKAGLNTEAFF
TRBJ1-4	TRBV29-1	-	-	TGCAGCGCCGCCGCGGGGGCGCGGGAAAAACTGTTTTTT	CSAAAGAREKLFF
TRBJ1-1	TRBV28	-	-	TGTGCCAGCAGTCTGGGACAAGGTGAAGCTTTCTTT	CASSLGQGEAFF
TRBJ1-5	TRBV24-1	-	-	TGTGCCACCAGTGACCAAGATCAGCCCCAGCATTTT	CATSDQDQPQHF
TRBJ1-6	TRBV29-1	-	-	TGCAGCGTTGGAGTGGGGTTGAATTCACCCCTCCACTTT	CSVGVGLNSPLHF
TRBJ2-1	TRBV12-3/TRBV12-4	-	-	TGTGCCAGCACTACGGACTGGGGCAATGAGCAGTTCTTC	CASTTDWGNEQFF
TRBJ1-5	TRBV18	TRBD1	once	TGTGCCAGCTCACCGGACAGGGCTTCCAATCAGCCCCAGCATTTT	CASSPDRASNQPQHF
TRBJ2-5	TRBV6-1	-	-	TGTGCCAGCAGTAACAGACAAGAGACCCAGTACTTC	CASSNRQETQYF
TRBJ2-7	TRBV5-1	TRBD1	-	TGCGCCAGCAGCTCTTACGGACAGGGGGCCTACGAGCAGTACTTC	CASSSYGQGAYEQYF
TRBJ2-1	TRBV24-1	-	-	TGTGCCACCAGTGACCATCGGGAGAGCCAGTACAATGAGCAGTTCTTC	CATSDHRESQYNEQFF
TRBJ2-3	TRBV28	-	-	TGTGCCAGCAGTTTTTTTCCGGACCCGATGCTTAATACGCAGTATTTT	CASSFFPDPMLNTQYF
TRBJ2-7	TRBV5-6	TRBD2	-	TGTGCCAGCAGCTTCAGGTCTAGCGGCTACGAGCAGTACTTC	CASSFRSSGYEQYF
TRBJ2-6	TRBV6-1	-	-	TGTGCCAGCAGTGAAGCGCTCTCTGGGGCCAACGTCCTGACTTTC	CASSEALSGANVLTF
TRBJ2-7	TRBV12-3/TRBV12-4	-	-	TGTGCCAGCAGTAGGGGGACCTACGAGCAGTACTTC	CASSRGTYEQYF
TRBJ2-3	TRBV7-3	-	once	TGTGCCAGCAGCCGAACACCGCCAGATACGCAGTATTTT	CASSRTPPDTQYF
TRBJ1-1	TRBV25-1	-	-	TGTGCCAGCAGTGAACTCGGGGATAGCGGACCTGAAGCTTTCTTT	CASSELGDSGPEAFF
TRBJ1-6	TRBV28	-	-	TGTGCCAGCAGTGAAACGGGAGGTTATAATTCACCCCTCCACTTT	CASSETGGYNSPLHF
TRBJ1-5	TRBV3-1/TRBV3-2	-	-	TGTGCCAGCAGCCCCGGGCAGGGCATCAATCAGCCCCAGCATTTT	CASSPGQGINQPQHF
TRBJ1-5	TRBV30	-	-	TGTGCCTGGAGTGTAGGCAGCAATCAGCCCCAGCATTTT	CAWSVGSNQPQHF
TRBJ2-3	TRBV10-3	-	-	TGTGCCATCAGTCTCGAACTGGGCACAGATACGCAGTATTTT	CAISLELGTDTQYF
TRBJ1-5	TRBV10-2	-	-	TGCGCCAGCAGTGAGTCGAACGTCGATCAGCCCCAGCATTTT	CASSESNVDQPQHF
TRBJ2-2	TRBV27	TRBD2	few	TGTGCCAGCAGTTCCCCGGGACTAGCTAACACCGGGGAGCTGTTTTTT	CASSSPGLANTGELFF
TRBJ1-2	TRBV28	-	-	TGTGCCAGCAGTTACAGGGATGGCTACACCTTC	CASSYRDGYTF
TRBJ1-1	TRBV12-5	TRBD1	-	TGTGCTAGTGGTTTGGTACTGGGACAGGGGATGTCTGAAGCTTTCTTT	CASGLVLGQGMSEAFF
TRBJ1-1	TRBV7-2	TRBD1	once	TGTGCCAGCAGCGCCCGACAGGGCCGGTGGACTGAAGCTTTCTTT	CASSARQGRWTEAFF
TRBJ2-3	TRBV7-9	-	-	TGTGCCAGCAGCCCCCATAATAGCGCAGATACGCAGTATTTT	CASSPHNSADTQYF
TRBJ2-2	TRBV18	TRBD1	-	TGTGCCAGCTCAAGGACAGGTCCGAACACCGGGGAGCTGTTTTTT	CASSRTGPNTGELFF
TRBJ2-2	TRBV3-1/TRBV3-2	-	-	TGTGCCAGCAGCCAAGGGCTAAGTGGGGAGCTGTTTTTT	CASSQGLSGELFF